The clone carrying this TCR beta chain was detected only once. Only in-frame clones appear in the TCRdb table, and some are missing; sequencing was by immunoSEQ multiplex PCR. The sample holds nearly 4,500 clones, roughly four fifths seen once. CDR3 size: 15 residues. In germline, CDR1 is MDHEN, CDR2 SYDVKM. V lost 7 bases to trimming and J lost 2 bases, with 14 bases between them. The data were taken from a study of hypomethylating agent response in myelodysplastic syndrome. V gene TRBV28 combines with J gene TRBJ2-2; TRBD1 is a possible D gene (6 bases). The sequence was collected from a human donor with myelodysplastic syndrome. Sequenced material: bone marrow, taken before or after starting hypomethylating agent treatment for myelodysplastic syndrome (not recorded which). The CDR3 DNA follows: TGTGCCAGCATTTCGTGGGGACAAAACACCGGGGAGCTGTTTTTT. Its translation: CASISWGQNTGELFF.